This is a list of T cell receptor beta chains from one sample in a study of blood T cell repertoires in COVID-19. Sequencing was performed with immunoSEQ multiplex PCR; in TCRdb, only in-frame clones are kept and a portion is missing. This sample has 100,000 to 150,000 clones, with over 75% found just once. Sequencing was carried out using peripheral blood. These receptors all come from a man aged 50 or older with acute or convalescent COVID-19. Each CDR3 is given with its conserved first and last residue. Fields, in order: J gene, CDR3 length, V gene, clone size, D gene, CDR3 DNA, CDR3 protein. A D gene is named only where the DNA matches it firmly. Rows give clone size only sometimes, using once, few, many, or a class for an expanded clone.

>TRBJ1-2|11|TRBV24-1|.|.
TGTGCCACCTCGAGTAACTATGGCTACACCTTC
CATSSNYGYTF
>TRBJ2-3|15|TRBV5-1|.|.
TGCGCCAGCAGCTCCGGGACTCTAGGTTCTGATACGCAGTATTTT
CASSSGTLGSDTQYF
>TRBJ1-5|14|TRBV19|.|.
TGTGCCAGTAGGGGGGCATATAGCAATCAGCCCCAGCATTTT
CASRGAYSNQPQHF
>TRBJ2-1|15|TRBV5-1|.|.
TGCGCCAGCACGGATGGCGGGGAGACCTACAATGAGCAGTTCTTC
CASTDGGETYNEQFF
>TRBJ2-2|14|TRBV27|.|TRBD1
TGTGCCAGCAGTCGGGACAGAGGCACCGGGGAGCTGTTTTTT
CASSRDRGTGELFF
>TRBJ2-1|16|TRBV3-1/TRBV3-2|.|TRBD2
TGTGCCAGCAGCCAAAGGGGCGGGAGCCACTACAATGAGCAGTTCTTC
CASSQRGGSHYNEQFF
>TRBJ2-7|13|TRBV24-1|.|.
TGTGCCACCAGTGTTGAGGGTTCCTACGAGCAGTACTTC
CATSVEGSYEQYF
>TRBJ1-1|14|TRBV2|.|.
TGTGCCAGCAGGCTACTGGACAGGAACACTGAAGCTTTCTTT
CASRLLDRNTEAFF
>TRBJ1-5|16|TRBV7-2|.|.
TGTGCCAGCAGACGGTTCCCTGGACAGAACAATCAGCCCCAGCATTTT
CASRRFPGQNNQPQHF
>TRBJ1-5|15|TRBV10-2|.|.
TGCGCCAGTTCCCGGGACACCCATAGCAATCAGCCCCAGCATTTT
CASSRDTHSNQPQHF
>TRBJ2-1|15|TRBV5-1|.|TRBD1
TGCGCCAGCAGTTACGGACAGGGTAACTACAATGAGCAGTTCTTC
CASSYGQGNYNEQFF
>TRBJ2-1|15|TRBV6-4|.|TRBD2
TGTGCCAGCGGCAAAGCGGGAGGGCCGAGCAATGAGCAGTTCTTC
CASGKAGGPSNEQFF
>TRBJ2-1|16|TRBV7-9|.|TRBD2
TGTGCCAGCAGTTTAGTCTCCAGCGGGGCGGTCGATGAGCAGTTCTTC
CASSLVSSGAVDEQFF
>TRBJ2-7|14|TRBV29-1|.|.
TGCAGCGTCGGACGATCCGGGACATCCTACGAGCAGTACTTC
CSVGRSGTSYEQYF
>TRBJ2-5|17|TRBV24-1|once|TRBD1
TGTGCCACCAGTGATCCCCGAGGACAGGGTAGGACAAAGACCCAGTACTTC
CATSDPRGQGRTKTQYF
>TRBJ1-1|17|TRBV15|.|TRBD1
TGTGCCACCAGCAGAGAGGGACAGGGTCGTGGAAGCACTGAAGCTTTCTTT
CATSREGQGRGSTEAFF
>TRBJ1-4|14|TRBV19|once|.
TGTGCCAGTAGTTGGTCAGGGAATAATGAAAAACTGTTTTTT
CASSWSGNNEKLFF
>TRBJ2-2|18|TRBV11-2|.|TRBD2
TGTGCCAGCAGCTTAGGACTAGCTTGGAGGGGATTGGCCGGGGAGCTGTTTTTT
CASSLGLAWRGLAGELFF
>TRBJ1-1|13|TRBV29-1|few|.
TGCAGCGTTGATGATGGTCGCGGCACTGAAGCTTTCTTT
CSVDDGRGTEAFF
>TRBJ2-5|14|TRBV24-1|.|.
TGTGCCACCAGTGATTTCCGGACATGGGAGGCCCAGTACTTC
CATSDFRTWEAQYF
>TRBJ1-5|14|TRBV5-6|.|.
TGTGCCAGCAGCTTGCGGGGATTTAATCAGCCCCAGCATTTT
CASSLRGFNQPQHF
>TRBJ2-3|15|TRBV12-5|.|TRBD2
TGTGCTAGTGGAACCAGCGGGGCTAGCACAGATACGCAGTATTTT
CASGTSGASTDTQYF
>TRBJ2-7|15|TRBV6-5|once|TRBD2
TGTGCCAGCAGTTATGGTCTAGCGGGAGAGGGCGAGCAGTACTTC
CASSYGLAGEGEQYF
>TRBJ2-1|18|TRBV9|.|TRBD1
TGTGCCAGCAGCTCACCTTACAGGGGGTCAAAGTCCTACAATGAGCAGTTCTTC
CASSSPYRGSKSYNEQFF
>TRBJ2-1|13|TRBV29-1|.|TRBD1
TGCAGCGTTGAAGGGACAGGTTTCAATGAGCAGTTCTTC
CSVEGTGFNEQFF
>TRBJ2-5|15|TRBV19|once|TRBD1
TGTGCCAGTAGTCTCGGACAGGGGTGGTCGGAGACCCAGTACTTC
CASSLGQGWSETQYF
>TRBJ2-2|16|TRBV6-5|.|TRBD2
TGTGCCAGCAGTTACTCGCGACTAGCGGGAGCCGGGGAGCTGTTTTTT
CASSYSRLAGAGELFF
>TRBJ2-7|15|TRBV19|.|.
TGTGCCAGTAGTATTGGGGACACTAGCTCCTACGAGCAGTACTTC
CASSIGDTSSYEQYF
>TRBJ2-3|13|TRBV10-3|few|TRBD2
TGTGCCATCGGGGGAGCGGGAGTGGATACGCAGTATTTT
CAIGGAGVDTQYF
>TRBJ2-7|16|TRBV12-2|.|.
TGTGCAAGTCGCAGGGGACTAGCGGGAGGTAAGTACGAGCAGTACTTC
CASRRGLAGGKYEQYF
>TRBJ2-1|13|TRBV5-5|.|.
TGTGCCAGCAGCTTGGGGACAGAAAATGAGCAGTTCTTC
CASSLGTENEQFF
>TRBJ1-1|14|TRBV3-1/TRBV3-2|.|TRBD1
TGTGCCAGCAGCCAGCCCGGACAGGCCTGGGGGGCTTTCTTT
CASSQPGQAWGAFF
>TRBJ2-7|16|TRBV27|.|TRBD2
TGTGCCAGTACACCCTCCGCGGGACTAGTGACCTACGAGCAGTACTTC
CASTPSAGLVTYEQYF
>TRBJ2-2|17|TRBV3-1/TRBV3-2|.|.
TGTGCCAGCAGCCATCCCCTTGACATCCTGAACACCGGGGAGCTGTTTTTT
CASSHPLDILNTGELFF
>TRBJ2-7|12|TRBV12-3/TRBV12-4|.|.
TGTGCCAGCAGTCCCAGTCCTTATGGGCAGTACTTC
CASSPSPYGQYF
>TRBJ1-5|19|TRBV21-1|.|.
TGTGCCAGCAGCGAGGCGACGGGACAGGGGGCTCTGCGCAATCAGCCCCAGCATTTT
CASSEATGQGALRNQPQHF
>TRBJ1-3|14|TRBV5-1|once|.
TGCGCCAGCAGCTTGCGTAGCTCTGGAAACACCATATATTTT
CASSLRSSGNTIYF
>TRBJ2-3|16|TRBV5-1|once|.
TGCGCCAGCAGCTTGGCGGGATGGGTGAACACAGATACGCAGTATTTT
CASSLAGWVNTDTQYF
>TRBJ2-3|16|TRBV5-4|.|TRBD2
TGTGCCAGCAGCCATGGACGGACTAGCGGGACAGATACGCAGTATTTT
CASSHGRTSGTDTQYF
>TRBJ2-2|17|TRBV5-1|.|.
TGCGCCAGCAGCTTAACGATGCGGAGAACCACAGGCGGGGAGCTGTTTTTT
CASSLTMRRTTGGELFF
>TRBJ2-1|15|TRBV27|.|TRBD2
TGTGCCAGCAGCAGACTAGCGGGAGTTGGCAATGAGCAGTTCTTC
CASSRLAGVGNEQFF
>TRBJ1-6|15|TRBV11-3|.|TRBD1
TGTGCCAGCGCCGCCGGGACAGGGATCAATTCACCCCTCCACTTT
CASAAGTGINSPLHF
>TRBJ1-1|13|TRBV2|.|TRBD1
TGTGCCAGCAGGGGACAGATGAACACTGAAGCTTTCTTT
CASRGQMNTEAFF
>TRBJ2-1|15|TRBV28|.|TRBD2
TGTGCCAGCAGCCGACTAGCGGGAGGCCACAATGAGCAGTTCTTC
CASSRLAGGHNEQFF
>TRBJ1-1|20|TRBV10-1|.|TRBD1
TGCGCCAGCAGCGCCAATGGAATTACGGGACAGGGGGCGCTGGGCACTGAAGCTTTCTTT
CASSANGITGQGALGTEAFF
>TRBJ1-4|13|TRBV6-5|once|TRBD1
TGTGCCAGCAGGGACAGGGTGCGGGAAAAACTGTTTTTT
CASRDRVREKLFF
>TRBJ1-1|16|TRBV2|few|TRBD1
TGTGCCAGCAGCCGGGGGGACAGGAAACCGAACACTGAAGCTTTCTTT
CASSRGDRKPNTEAFF
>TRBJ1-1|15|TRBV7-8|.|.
TGTGCCAGCAGCCCGAAGGGAGGGAGGTACACTGAAGCTTTCTTT
CASSPKGGRYTEAFF
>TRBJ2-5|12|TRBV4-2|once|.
TGTGCCAGCAGCCAAGGCGCGGAGACCCAGTACTTC
CASSQGAETQYF
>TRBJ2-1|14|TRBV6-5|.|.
TGTGCCAGCAGTTACTCGATACTAGATCTGAAGGAGTTCTTC
CASSYSILDLKEFF
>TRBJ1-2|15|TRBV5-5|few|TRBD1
TGTGCCAGCAGCTTCGAAGACAGGGTGCGAGGTGGCTACACCTTC
CASSFEDRVRGGYTF
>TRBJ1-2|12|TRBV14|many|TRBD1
TGTGCCAGCAGCCCCGGGGACAGGCGCTACACCTTC
CASSPGDRRYTF
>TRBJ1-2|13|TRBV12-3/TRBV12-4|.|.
TGTGCCAGCAGTTTAGTCGGGACAACCAGTTACACCTTC
CASSLVGTTSYTF
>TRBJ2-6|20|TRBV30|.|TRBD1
TGTGCCTGGAGTGTACAAAGGACAGGGCGAGGCTACGCTGGGGCCAACGTCCTGACTTTC
CAWSVQRTGRGYAGANVLTF
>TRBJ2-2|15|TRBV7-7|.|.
TGTGCCAGCAGCTTAGGAGCGGAAAACACCGGGGAGCTGTTTTTT
CASSLGAENTGELFF
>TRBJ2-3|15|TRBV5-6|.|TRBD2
TGTGCCAGCAGCTTAAGCGGGAGGAGCACAGATACGCAGTATTTT
CASSLSGRSTDTQYF
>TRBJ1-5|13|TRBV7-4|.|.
TGTGCCAGCAGCCTCCACAGGGTTCAGCCCCAGCATTTT
CASSLHRVQPQHF
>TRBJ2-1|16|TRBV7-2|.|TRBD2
TGTGCCAGCAGCTTAGGTGCGGGCGGGGGGCACAATGAGCAGTTCTTC
CASSLGAGGGHNEQFF
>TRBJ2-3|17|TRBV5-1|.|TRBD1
TGCGCCAGCAGCCGAGGCCCGGGACAGACTAGCACAGATACGCAGTATTTT
CASSRGPGQTSTDTQYF